This passage covers 25 T cell receptor beta chains from one sample sequenced in a study of T cell changes during pregnancy in multiple sclerosis. The assay was immunoSEQ multiplex PCR, and TCRdb's table has in-frame clones only and misses some. Altogether under 85,000 clones are present, roughly nine tenths being singletons, with the ten largest covering 0.2% to 0.25%. The material was CD4+ T cells from peripheral blood mononuclear cells, obtained before pregnancy. These receptors were obtained from a female donor with multiple sclerosis, enrolled in a pregnancy study.

This clone was found once. This chain links TRBV18 with TRBJ2-7; no reliable D call. The CDR3 covers 12 residues. The V gene lost 3 bases and the J gene lost 4 bases, with 7 bases spanning the gap. In germline, CDR1 is KGHSH, CDR2 LQKENI. CDR3 amino acids: CASSPSSYEQYF. In DNA, the CDR3 is TGTGCCAGCTCACCCTCCTCGTACGAGCAGTACTTC. The full variable domain, rest sourced from reference TRBV18 and TRBJ2-7, is NAGVMQNPRHLVRRRGQEARLRCSPMKGHSHVYWYRQLPEEGLKFMVYLQKENIIDESGMPKERFSAEFPKEGPSILRIQQVVRGDSAAYFCASSPSSYEQYFGPGTRLTVT.

The CDR3 DNA reads as TGCGCCAGCAGTGAGTTGGACAGGATTTCCACCATATATTTT. It is translated as CASSELDRISTIYF. V usage is TRBV10-2 and J usage is TRBJ1-3, with TRBD1 matching 7 bases. V was clipped by 1 base and J by 9 bases; unmatched bases: 6. This CDR3 spans 14 amino acids. Germline CDR1 reads WSHSY; CDR2 reads SAAADI.

The chain joins TRBV6-6 to TRBJ2-5; D unclear. The V end lost 4 bases, the J end lost 4 bases, and 10 bases lay between the germline ends. The CDR3 is 13 residues long. Germline CDR1 MNHNY, CDR2 SVGAGI (reference sequence). In DNA, the CDR3 is TGTGCCAGCAGTTCCCTAGGAGCAGAGACCCAGTACTTC. Residues: CASSSLGAETQYF.

V and J are TRBV14 and TRBJ1-1, with a weak D call TRBD1 (6 bases). This CDR3 is 15 amino acids long. Trimming took 4 bases from V and 3 from J, leaving 15 bases between them. Germline V lookup: CDR1 SGHDN, CDR2 FVKESK. CDR3 in DNA: TGTGCCAGCAGCCGGCGGGGGGCGGGGGACACTGAAGCTTTCTTT. Translating it yields CASSRRGAGDTEAFF.

The gene calls are TRBV9 and TRBJ1-4; the D is unclear. This CDR3 contains 15 residues. The V and J ends lost 0 bases and 7 bases respectively, with 13 bases between them. CDR1 is SGDLS, CDR2 YYNGEE, per germline. The CDR3 DNA sequence: TGTGCCAGCAGCGTAGATCCGGGGTACGGTGAAAAACTGTTTTTT. This gives the protein CASSVDPGYGEKLFF.

V and J are TRBV23-1 and TRBJ2-7, with 7 bases matching TRBD1. TRBV23-1 is given ORF status, its function remaining uncertain. The ends lost 2 bases at V and 3 bases at J; junction bases unmatched: 7. CDR3 length equals 15 residues. CDR3 coding DNA: TGCGCCAGCAGTCAACGGGACAGAGCGTGCTACGAGCAGTACTTC. This gives the protein CASSQRDRACYEQYF.

The V gene is TRBV30, the J gene TRBJ2-1, with TRBD1 matching over 8 bases. CDR1 and CDR2 from the germline V gene are GTSNPN and SVGIG (reference sequence). The CDR3 runs 13 residues. V lost 0 bases, J lost 9 bases, and 4 bases stayed unmatched. The CDR3 here is CAWSVNRGSEQFF. Written as DNA, the CDR3 is TGTGCCTGGAGTGTAAACAGGGGGAGTGAGCAGTTCTTC. Combining the CDR3 with reference TRBV30 and TRBJ2-1 gives the whole variable domain SQTIHQWPATLVQPVGSPLSLECTVEGTSNPNLYWYRQAAGRGLQLLFYSVGIGQISSEVPQNLSASRPQDRQFILSSKKLLLSDSGFYLCAWSVNRGSEQFFGPGTRLTVL.

This rearrangement joins TRBV7-2 to TRBJ2-5; 7 nucleotides agree with TRBD2. The ends lost 4 bases at V and 4 bases at J; junction bases unmatched: 9. This CDR3 contains 15 residues. The germline V gene encodes CDR1 SGHTA and CDR2 FQGNSA. Here the CDR3 DNA reads TGTGCCAGCAGCTACCCCGGTACGGGAGGAGAGACCCAGTACTTC. As protein: CASSYPGTGGETQYF.

The V gene is TRBV2, the J gene TRBJ2-5; 7 bases line up with TRBD1. In germline, CDR1 is SNHLY, CDR2 FYNNEI. The CDR3 is 13 amino acids. V trimming: 7 bases; J trimming: 2 bases; junction bases outside the gene matches: 4. CDR3 nucleotides: TGTGCCAGCAATAAGGGGGCACAAGAGACCCAGTACTTC. Its translation: CASNKGAQETQYF.

V and J are TRBV4-2 and TRBJ1-4, with 9 nucleotides matching TRBD1. Unmatched junction bases numbered 6, after V lost 4 bases and J lost 3 bases. There are 16 residues in the CDR3. Germline values: CDR1 LGHNA, CDR2 YNFKEQ. In nucleotides, the CDR3 is TGTGCCAGCAGCCTAACAGGGGGCGCGGCTAATGAAAAACTGTTTTTT. Translated, it gives CASSLTGGAANEKLFF.

This clone was observed a handful of times. V is TRBV30 and J is TRBJ1-1; a weak D match, TRBD1 (6 bases). CDR1 GTSNPN and CDR2 SVGIG come from the germline V gene (reference sequence). Trimming took 2 bases from V and 6 from J, leaving 10 bases between them. CDR3 length equals 12 residues. The CDR3 reads CAWSSGGPEAFF. As DNA, the CDR3 is TGTGCCTGGAGTTCGGGGGGCCCTGAAGCTTTCTTT.

The CDR3 nucleotides are TGTGCCAGCAGCGTGTCGGCGGGCGGAGCATACAATGAGCAGTTCTTC. Its translation is CASSVSAGGAYNEQFF. The chain is built from TRBV7-8 and TRBJ2-1, with D maybe TRBD2 (5 bases). Trimming cost V 5 bases and J 4 bases, with 18 bases left between them. CDR1 and CDR2 from the germline V gene are SGHVS and FQNEAQ. The length of the CDR3 is 16 residues.

The V call is TRBV5-4, the J call TRBJ2-3; possible D gene TRBD2, 5 bases. This CDR3 comprises 12 residues. Trimming took off 3 bases at V and 6 bases at J, with 8 bases between the two ends. CDR1 and CDR2 (germline): SGHNT, YYREEE (reference sequence). The CDR3 loop is CASSWERDTQYF. Here the CDR3 DNA reads TGTGCCAGCAGCTGGGAGCGTGATACGCAGTATTTT.

V is TRBV6-4 and J is TRBJ2-7, with 9 bases that match TRBD1. Germline values: CDR1 MRHNA, CDR2 SNTAGT. V was pared by 8 bases and J by 2 bases, with 4 bases of the junction left unmatched. The CDR3 consists of 13 residues. As DNA, the CDR3 is TGTGCCAGCGGGGACAGGGCTGCCTACGAGCAGTACTTC. Translated: CASGDRAAYEQYF.

The rearrangement uses TRBV5-1 and TRBJ1-1, with TRBD1 matching over 9 bases. The trim removed 4 bases at V and 4 bases at J, leaving 8 bases unmatched. Looked up from germline, CDR1 is SGHRS and CDR2 is YFSETQ. This CDR3 has 15 amino acids. CDR3: CASSGQGPLRTEAFF. In nucleotides, the CDR3 is TGCGCCAGCAGCGGACAGGGGCCCTTGCGCACTGAAGCTTTCTTT.

The chain couples TRBV19 to TRBJ1-1, with TRBD1 identical over 7 bases. The V gene's germline CDR1 is LNHDA and CDR2 SQIVND (reference sequence). The CDR3 has 14 amino acids. The trim removed 11 bases at V and 0 bases at J, leaving 9 bases unmatched. The CDR3 sequence is CASKSGQLNTEAFF. The CDR3 bases are TGTGCCTCAAAATCGGGACAGCTGAACACTGAAGCTTTCTTT.

The gene calls are TRBV5-1 and TRBJ2-3, with 8 bases matching TRBD1. CDR3 size: 14 residues. Germline-derived CDR1 and CDR2 are SGHRS and YFSETQ. Trimming took 4 bases from V and 5 from J; bases not matched to a gene: 6. The CDR3: CASSLTGDGDTQYF. CDR3 DNA sequence: TGCGCCAGCAGCCTGACAGGGGATGGAGATACGCAGTATTTT.

The chain couples TRBV19 to TRBJ1-5; 9 bases fit TRBD1. The germline V gene has CDR1 LNHDA and CDR2 SQIVND (reference sequence). This CDR3 has 15 amino acids. V lost 8 bases and J lost 7; bases outside the gene matches: 12. CDR3 nucleotide sequence: TGTGCCAGTGGCGGGACAGGGATAAGTACACAGCCCCAGCATTTT. It encodes CASGGTGISTQPQHF.

The chain links TRBV11-2 to TRBJ2-7, with 10 bases lining up with TRBD2. With V trimmed by 5 bases and J by 6 bases, 7 bases remained unmatched. Per germline, CDR1 SGHAT and CDR2 FQNNGV. The CDR3 has 14 residues. CDR3 loop: CASSALAGVFEQYF. CDR3 bases: TGTGCCAGCAGCGCCCTAGCGGGAGTATTCGAGCAGTACTTC.

V usage is TRBV29-1 and J usage is TRBJ1-3, with D hard to call. Germline loops: CDR1 SQVTM, CDR2 ANQGSEA. Trimming took off 0 bases at V and 9 bases at J, with 12 bases between the two ends. CDR3 size: 13 residues. CDR3 sequence (DNA): TGCAGCGTTGAAGAGTACGGGAAGGGCACCATATATTTT. Amino acid sequence: CSVEEYGKGTIYF.

The CDR3 sequence: CARGGEQGLYGYTF. The DNA for the CDR3 is TGTGCCAGGGGGGGGGAGCAGGGACTCTATGGCTACACCTTC. The rearrangement uses TRBV2 and TRBJ1-2; weak D call: TRBD1 (5 bases). The V end was cut by 9 bases, the J end by 4 bases, with 18 bases between. Germline CDR1 and CDR2: SNHLY and FYNNEI. The CDR3 totals 14 residues.

This chain uses TRBV7-2 with TRBJ2-7; no firm D call. V lost 0 bases and J 6 bases, leaving 6 bases between the germline ends. CDR1 is SGHTA, CDR2 FQGNSA, per germline. The CDR3 contains 12 residues. This CDR3 is CASSLASREQYF. The CDR3 DNA follows: TGTGCCAGCAGCTTAGCTAGTCGCGAGCAGTACTTC.

The rearrangement links TRBV7-9 to TRBJ2-7; D is ambiguous. Germline CDR1 is SEHNR and CDR2 is FQNEAQ (reference sequence). This CDR3 comprises 15 residues. Trimming cost V 2 bases and J 0 bases, with 11 bases left between them. This CDR3 is CASSLIELSSYEQYF. CDR3 DNA sequence: TGTGCCAGCAGCTTAATCGAACTTAGCTCCTACGAGCAGTACTTC.

V and J are TRBV9 and TRBJ2-7, with TRBD2 identical over 10 bases. Germline CDR1 is SGDLS and CDR2 is YYNGEE. V lost 0 bases and J lost 2; bases outside the gene matches: 5. The CDR3 is 16 residues long. CDR3 bases: TGTGCCAGCAGCGTAGTCCCTAGCGGGAGTCCCTACGAGCAGTACTTC. It encodes CASSVVPSGSPYEQYF.

The rearrangement links TRBV5-1 to TRBJ1-4; D is possibly TRBD1 (5 bases). The CDR3 contains 15 residues. Germline lookup yields CDR1 SGHRS and CDR2 YFSETQ. The V and J ends lost 2 bases and 4 bases respectively, with 12 bases between them. CDR3: CASSLRGTFNEKLFF. CDR3 sequence (DNA): TGCGCCAGCAGCTTAAGGGGCACTTTTAATGAAAAACTGTTTTTT.